This TCR beta chain appears in the sequencing data of a study of cytomegalovirus exposure and HLA in healthy donors. The PCR used 60 Vbeta and 13 Jbeta primers. Profiling relied on immunoSEQ multiplex PCR, and the TCRdb table lists in-frame clones only, not all of them. Seen here are roughly 150,000 clones, 82% observed once, and the top ten hold 5% to 6.5%. This clone was detected only a few times. Germline loops: CDR1 MDHEN, CDR2 SYDVKM. V lost 5 bases, J lost 4 bases, and 25 bases lay in between. CDR3 length equals 18 residues. V usage is TRBV28 and J usage is TRBJ2-3; D uncertain. Sample: PBMCs. This TCR came from a man aged 30 to 39 in good health and CMV-seropositive. CDR3 region: CASSPTPDSYTLSDTQYF. The DNA for the CDR3 is TGTGCCAGCAGTCCAACCCCTGACTCGTACACGCTTTCAGATACGCAGTATTTT. Complete variable domain (other parts from reference TRBV28 and TRBJ2-3): DVKVTQSSRYLVKRTGEKVFLECVQDMDHENMFWYRQDPGLGLRLIYFSYDVKMKEKGDIPEGYSVSREKKERFSLILESASTNQTSMYLCASSPTPDSYTLSDTQYFGPGTRLTVL.